A single sample is the source of the 16 T cell receptor beta chains below, sequenced in a study of glioma-infiltrating T cells after dendritic cell vaccination. Data came from immunoSEQ multiplex PCR; TCRdb stores just in-frame clones and leaves some out. Among roughly 96,000 clones listed, 75% to 85% were seen once. The specimen comprised blood, sampled before dendritic cell vaccination. The receptor source for this set is a human donor with glioblastoma.

This rearrangement joins TRBV6-6 to TRBJ1-5, with D possibly being TRBD1 (5 bases). V dropped 4 bases and J dropped 1 base, with 11 bases sitting between them. Germline loops: CDR1 MNHNY, CDR2 SVGAGI (reference sequence). The CDR3 totals 15 residues. As DNA, the CDR3 is TGTGCCAGCAGTTCACAGGTCGGGAGCAATCAGCCCCAGCATTTT. Translating it yields CASSSQVGSNQPQHF.

By frequency in the sample, this clone is medium-sized. The chain employs TRBV4-2 and TRBJ1-1, with D uncertain. This CDR3 comprises 11 residues. V lost 3 bases to trimming and J lost 13 bases, with 12 bases between them. CDR1 is LGHNA and CDR2 is YNFKEQ in the germline V gene. The CDR3 coding sequence is TGTGCCAGCAGCCAGAACCAAAGAGGTTTCTTT. As protein: CASSQNQRGFF.

V gene TRBV6-1 combines with J gene TRBJ2-5; a weak D match, TRBD1 (6 bases). V was shortened by 6 bases and J by 3 bases, with 17 bases between the two germline ends. CDR1 and CDR2 from the germline V gene are MNHNS and SASEGT. The length of the CDR3 is 15 residues. This chain's CDR3 is CASRLGWGLKETQYF. The CDR3 DNA follows: TGTGCCAGCAGGTTGGGTTGGGGGCTAAAAGAGACCCAGTACTTC.

The rearrangement uses TRBV19 and TRBJ2-7; 9 nucleotides line up with TRBD1. With V trimmed by 4 bases and J by 6 bases, 7 bases remained unmatched. Germline CDR1 is LNHDA and CDR2 is SQIVND (reference sequence). This CDR3 contains 14 residues. The CDR3 sequence is CASSSPGQGTEQYF. The CDR3, as DNA: TGTGCCAGTAGTAGCCCGGGACAGGGTACCGAGCAGTACTTC.

This clone has only one observation. The chain recombines TRBV4-2 with TRBJ2-1; the match to TRBD2 covers 8 bases. V was clipped by 0 bases and J by 4 bases; unmatched bases: 11. The CDR3 has 18 residues. Germline V gene data show CDR1 as LGHNA and CDR2 as YNFKEQ. The CDR3 protein is CASSQDLAAGELYNEQFF. In DNA form, the CDR3 reads TGTGCCAGCAGCCAAGACCTTGCAGCGGGGGAGCTTTACAATGAGCAGTTCTTC.

This clone was counted once. The chain recombines TRBV9 with TRBJ2-1, with a weak D call TRBD2 (5 bases). CDR3 length equals 13 residues. Deletions cut 1 base from V and 5 bases from J, with 7 bases between. Per the germline V gene, CDR1 is SGDLS and CDR2 is YYNGEE. The chain's CDR3 is CASSVRGHNEQFF. The DNA for the CDR3 is TGTGCCAGCAGCGTAAGAGGGCACAATGAGCAGTTCTTC.

V is TRBV19 and J is TRBJ1-1; no definite D call. Per the germline V gene, CDR1 is LNHDA and CDR2 is SQIVND (reference sequence). Trimming removed 3 bases at V and 4 bases at J, with 12 bases between. The CDR3 has 14 amino acids. CDR3: CASSIAGRGTEAFF. CDR3 DNA: TGTGCCAGTAGTATCGCTGGACGGGGCACTGAAGCTTTCTTT.

This clone was observed a handful of times. The CDR3 here is CAISPHWSGGTEGYTF. The CDR3 nucleotides read TGTGCCATCAGTCCCCACTGGAGTGGGGGCACGGAGGGCTACACCTTC. The chain employs TRBV10-3 and TRBJ1-2, with a weak D call TRBD1 (6 bases). V was pared by 5 bases and J by 8 bases, with 24 bases between. Germline CDR1 is ENHRY and CDR2 is SYGVKD. This CDR3 region has 16 residues.

The CDR3 here is CASSLSFQNEQYF. The CDR3 nucleotides read TGCGCCAGCAGCTTATCATTTCAGAACGAGCAGTACTTC. V is TRBV5-1 and J is TRBJ2-7; D unresolved. The V end lost 2 bases, the J end lost 5 bases, and 11 bases lay between the germline ends. Germline V gene lookup returns CDR1 SGHRS and CDR2 YFSETQ. The CDR3 spans 13 residues.

The rearrangement joins TRBV10-1 to TRBJ2-7; D is unresolved. The CDR3 extends over 13 amino acids. Trimming took 2 bases from V and 6 from J, leaving 11 bases between them. Germline assignment: CDR1 WNHNN and CDR2 SYGVQD (reference sequence). The CDR3 DNA follows: TGCGCCAGCAGTGAGGACCCCTGGAGCGAGCAGTACTTC. It translates to CASSEDPWSEQYF.

The chain is built from TRBV29-1 and TRBJ2-3; 7 bases align to TRBD1. The CDR3 runs to 14 residues. Trimming took 4 bases from V and 0 from J; bases not matched to a gene: 4. CDR1 is SQVTM, CDR2 ANQGSEA, per germline. The CDR3 loop is CSVADRSSTDTQYF. DNA of the CDR3: TGCAGCGTTGCGGACAGGAGCAGCACAGATACGCAGTATTTT.

The chain joins TRBV30 to TRBJ1-5; possible D gene TRBD1, 6 bases. CDR1 is GTSNPN and CDR2 is SVGIG in the germline V gene (reference sequence). CDR3 length equals 14 residues. V gave up 2 bases and J gave up 2 bases, with 10 bases separating them. In DNA form, the CDR3 reads TGTGCCTGGAGTATCGCAGGGGGCAATCAGCCCCAGCATTTT. This codes for CAWSIAGGNQPQHF.

The genes are TRBV28 and TRBJ1-5; no clear D gene. Germline-derived CDR1 and CDR2 are MDHEN and SYDVKM. V was pared by 3 bases and J by 3 bases, with 6 bases between. This CDR3 spans 13 amino acids. This chain's CDR3 is CASSLGFNQPQHF. Written as DNA, the CDR3 is TGTGCCAGCAGTTTGGGCTTCAATCAGCCCCAGCATTTT.

V usage is TRBV29-1 and J usage is TRBJ2-5; maybe TRBD1 (6 bases). The CDR3 consists of 12 residues. Germline lookup yields CDR1 SQVTM and CDR2 ANQGSEA. Trimming shortened V by 3 bases and J by 3 bases, and 8 bases separated the two germline ends. Here the CDR3 reads CSVDRQEETQYF. CDR3 nucleotides: TGCAGCGTTGATCGACAGGAAGAGACCCAGTACTTC.

This clone was seen once. J is TRBJ2-7 and V is TRBV5-8, with unresolved D. The V gene's germline CDR1 is SGHTS and CDR2 YDEGEE. This CDR3 is built from 14 residues. V was clipped by 2 bases and J by 0 bases, with 9 bases between them. CDR3 sequence reads: CASSFGPGSYEQYF. The CDR3 coding sequence is TGTGCCAGCAGCTTCGGTCCAGGCTCCTACGAGCAGTACTTC.

The V and J genes are TRBV5-1 and TRBJ2-7; 7 bases match TRBD1. The germline V gene encodes CDR1 SGHRS and CDR2 YFSETQ. The length of the CDR3 is 13 residues. V gave up 3 bases and J gave up 7 bases; unmatched junction bases: 7. The CDR3 protein is CASSWTGGAEQYF. The DNA of the CDR3 is TGCGCCAGCAGCTGGACAGGTGGGGCTGAGCAGTACTTC.